This T cell receptor beta chain was sequenced in a study of CD8 T cells in Susac syndrome (dated 2019 in TCRdb). Study-level background: The study used repertoire sequencing to test whether antigen drove CD8+ T cell activation and differentiation in Susac syndrome. On the study overall, not on this receptor specifically: The TCR sequencing and HLA analysis was acknowledged to have included a relatively small number of individuals.

Including cysteine and phenylalanine, the CDR3 has 14 amino acids. The read is trimmed to its CDR3 DNA, 42 bases read in frame from base 1. In the germline V gene (reference sequence), CDR1 corresponds to SEHNR and CDR2 to FQNEAQ. Peripheral blood CD8+ and CD4+ T cells from healthy donors, Susac syndrome patients and multiple sclerosis patients were profiled by high-throughput TCR beta sequencing. Healthy donors were included as age- and sex-matched controls. CD8+ TEMRA cells were enriched by FACS, while bulk CD8+ and CD4+ T cells were purified by magnetic negative isolation. Blood was drawn into EDTA tubes, processed within 24 hours, and PBMCs were isolated by density gradient centrifugation. PBMCs intended for TCR sequencing were cryopreserved in liquid nitrogen and thawed later in a water bath at 37 degrees C. The sorted or isolated CD4+, CD8+ and CD8+ TEMRA cells reached a purity of at least 90%.

RNA was extracted using the RNeasy kit, and 0.5 to 1 microgram was reverse transcribed with random hexamers. The immunoSEQ multiplex PCR assay, covering 54 Vbeta and 13 Jbeta segments, was used to amplify TCR beta CDR3 regions. To correct PCR amplification bias, a synthetic template baseline was used for both primer optimization and computational correction. Per the original workflow: Reads were assigned to V, D and J genes according to IMGT and analyzed in immunoSEQ Analyzer, with only productive sequences retained. Clonality was calculated as one minus the Shannon entropy normalized by log2 of the number of productive unique sequences. For each patient and control, public and private clones were evaluated within the 100 most prevalent clones. A clone was defined as Susac-specific if it was absent from the healthy and MS cohorts, from roughly 990 published viral clones and from other ImmuneACCESS disease sequences. The public reads were reanalyzed by TCRdb: fastp trimming at Q25, MiXCR alignment, in-frame beta chains only. Identical CDR3 protein sequences are pooled into one entry, listed with their most common genes and DNA. TCRdb's processing, not the authors' own work, is the source of the V and J calls. Here the sample has 150,000 to 200,000 distinct CDR3 sequences; about 90% occur a single time. Around 0.087% of the sample is held by the ten biggest clonotypes.

This clonotype was picked up one time. This clone's antigen is unknown. Base-call qualities are not available, and no considerably larger clone is one nucleotide away. One read represents weak support. The source of this sequence is a human donor in good health. The sample taken for sequencing was CD4+ T cells from PBMCs. This chain joins TRBV7-9 to TRBJ2-3; the D gene is unclear. The DNA end is a closer match to TRBJ1-5, so the J assignment may be wrong. Here the CDR3 is given as CASSLQMGADTQHF. The DNA sequence is as follows: TGTGCCAGCAGCTTACAGATGGGTGCGGATACGCAGCATTTT.